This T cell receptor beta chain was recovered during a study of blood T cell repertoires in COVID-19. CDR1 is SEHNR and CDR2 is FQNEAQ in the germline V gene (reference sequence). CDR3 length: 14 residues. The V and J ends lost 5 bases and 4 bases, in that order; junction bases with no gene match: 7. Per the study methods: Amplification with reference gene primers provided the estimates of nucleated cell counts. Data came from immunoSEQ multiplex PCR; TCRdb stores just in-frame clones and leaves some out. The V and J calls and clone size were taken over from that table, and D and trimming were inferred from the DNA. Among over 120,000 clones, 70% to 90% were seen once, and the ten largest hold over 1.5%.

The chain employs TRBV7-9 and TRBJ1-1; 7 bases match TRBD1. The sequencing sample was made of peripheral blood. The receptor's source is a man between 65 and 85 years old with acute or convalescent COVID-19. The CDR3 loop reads CASSLEGDSTEAFF. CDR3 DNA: TGTGCCAGCAGCCTGGAAGGGGACAGCACTGAAGCTTTCTTT.